This TCR beta chain was recorded in a study of T cell responses to AZD1222 COVID-19 vaccine. Regarding the study as a whole: No repertoire was sampled before or during the peak T cell response, only after it. Donors were chiefly white British, with a greater number of females, and clonal diversity was perhaps underestimated. The reported proportion of spike-specific TCRs targeting unmutated variant regions was nearly half.

V lost 1 base, J lost 6 bases, and 9 bases stayed unmatched. Germline CDR1 is SQVTM and CDR2 is ANQGSEA. The CDR3 has 14 residues. TCRdb's copy holds only in-frame clones and misses some; the assay was immunoSEQ multiplex PCR. The repertoire holds about 140,000 clones, with 80% to 95% as singletons. As regards this clone: The antigen remains unidentified.

The sample in question was peripheral blood, obtained 28 days after the second AZD1222 dose. The source of this sequence is an adult who received the AZD1222 COVID-19 vaccine. The chain employs TRBV29-1 and TRBJ2-7; 7 bases align to TRBD1. CDR3 in DNA: TGCAGCGTTGAAGGTGGACAGGCGGCGTCCGAGCAGTACTTC. Translated, it gives CSVEGGQAASEQYF.